A single TCR beta chain is shown here with its context. The data derive from a study of blood T cell repertoires in COVID-19. Study details: The analysed material was cDNA or gDNA that came from T cells, B-cell-depleted T cells, or PBMCs.

Generated by immunoSEQ multiplex PCR, the TCRdb table keeps only in-frame clones and is missing some. This table has about 74,000 clones, 87% appearing once. Specimen: peripheral blood. This receptor was taken from a woman of 80 years or more with active or convalescent COVID-19.

The CDR3 protein is CASSQRTGSNTIYF. The CDR3 DNA follows: TGTGCCAGCAGCCAACGGACAGGGTCGAACACCATATATTTT. This rearrangement joins TRBV7-2 to TRBJ1-3, with 8 bases matching TRBD1. The V gene end was trimmed by 5 bases and the J gene end by 7 bases; junction bases not matched to a gene: 7. The germline V gene encodes CDR1 SGHTA and CDR2 FQGNSA. The CDR3 has 14 residues.